The clone carrying this TCR beta chain was found many times. Its antigen remains unknown. The data originate from a study of T cells in Graves' hyperthyroidism and ophthalmopathy. The source material, RNA transcripts, was used to amplify TCR beta CDR3 regions. Researchers ran a first-round RT-PCR on the TCR CDR3 using the HTBI primer set. One entry per CDR3 protein, called by TCRdb with MiXCR from the multiplex PCR reads. The sample has 250,000 to 300,000 distinct CDR3 sequences; roughly 13% are singletons. Overall study results and limits: By a 13 V-J model, ophthalmopathy was set apart from stable hyperthyroidism. Blood also showed most of the thyroid clonotypes that were expanded above 0.001.

No progression to ophthalmopathy during 18 months of follow-up defined stable disease. The PBMCs were taken from 10 ml of fresh peripheral blood. The CDR3 totals 18 residues. From germline, CDR1 is LGHDT and CDR2 YNNKEL (reference sequence). Losses at the gene ends were 0 bases for V and 6 bases for J; bases not matched to a gene: 7. This TCR was recovered from a woman in her thirties or forties with Graves' hyperthyroidism. The chain recombines TRBV3-1 with TRBJ2-1; 14 bases map to TRBD2. Sequencing was performed on blood. CDR3 sequence: CASSQDSAGLAGVNEQFF. The CDR3 nucleotides are TGTGCCAGCAGCCAAGATTCCGCGGGACTAGCGGGAGTCAATGAGCAGTTCTTC.